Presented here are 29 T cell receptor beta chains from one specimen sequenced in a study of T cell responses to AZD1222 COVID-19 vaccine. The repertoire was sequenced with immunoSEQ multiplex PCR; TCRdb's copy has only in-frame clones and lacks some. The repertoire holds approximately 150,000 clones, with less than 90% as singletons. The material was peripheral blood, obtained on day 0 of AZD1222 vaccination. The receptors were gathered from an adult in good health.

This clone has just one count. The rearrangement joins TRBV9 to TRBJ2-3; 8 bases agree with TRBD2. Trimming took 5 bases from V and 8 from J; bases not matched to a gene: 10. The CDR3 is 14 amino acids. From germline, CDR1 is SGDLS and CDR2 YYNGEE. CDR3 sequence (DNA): TGTGCCAGCAGAAAACTAGCGGAAGTGGGTACGCAGTATTTT. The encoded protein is CASRKLAEVGTQYF.

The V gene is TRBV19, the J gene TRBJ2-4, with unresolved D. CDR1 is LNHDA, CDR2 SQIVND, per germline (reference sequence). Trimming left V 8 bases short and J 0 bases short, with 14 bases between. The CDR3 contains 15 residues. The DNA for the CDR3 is TGTGCCAGTTGCGATCGCGGCCGAGCCAAAAACATTCAGTACTTC. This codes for CASCDRGRAKNIQYF. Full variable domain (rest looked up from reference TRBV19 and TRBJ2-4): DGGITQSPKYLFRKEGQNVTLSCEQNLNHDAMYWYRQDPGQGLRLIYYSQIVNDFQKGDIAEGYSVSREKKESFPLTVTSAQKNPTAFYLCASCDRGRAKNIQYFGAGTRLSVL.

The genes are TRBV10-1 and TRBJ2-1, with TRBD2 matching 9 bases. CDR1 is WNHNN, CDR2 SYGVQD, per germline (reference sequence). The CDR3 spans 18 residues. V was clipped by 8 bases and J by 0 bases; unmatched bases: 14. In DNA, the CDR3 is TGCGCCAGCCCGGGGGGGCTAGCGGGGTTACACTCCTACAATGAGCAGTTCTTC. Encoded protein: CASPGGLAGLHSYNEQFF.

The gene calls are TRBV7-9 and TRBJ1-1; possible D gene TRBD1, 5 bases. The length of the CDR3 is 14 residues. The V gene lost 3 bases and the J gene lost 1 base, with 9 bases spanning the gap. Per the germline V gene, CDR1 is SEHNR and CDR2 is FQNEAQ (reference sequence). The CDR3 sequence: CASSFTQGNTEAFF. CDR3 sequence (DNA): TGTGCCAGCAGCTTCACTCAGGGGAACACTGAAGCTTTCTTT.

CDR3 residues: CASTQGLGSPLHF. CDR3 in DNA: TGTGCCAGCACGCAGGGGCTCGGTTCACCCCTCCACTTT. V gene TRBV6-6 combines with J gene TRBJ1-6, with D tentatively TRBD1 (6 bases). The ends were cut back, 7 bases at V and 9 bases at J, with 13 bases in the middle. This CDR3 comprises 13 residues. Germline V gene data show CDR1 as MNHNY and CDR2 as SVGAGI (reference sequence).

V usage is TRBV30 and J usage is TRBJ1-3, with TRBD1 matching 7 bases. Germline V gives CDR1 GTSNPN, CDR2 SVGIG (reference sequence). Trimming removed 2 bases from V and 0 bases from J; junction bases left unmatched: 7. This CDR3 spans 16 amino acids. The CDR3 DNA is TGTGCCTGGAGTACAGGGGTTCTTAGCTCTGGAAACACCATATATTTT. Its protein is CAWSTGVLSSGNTIYF.

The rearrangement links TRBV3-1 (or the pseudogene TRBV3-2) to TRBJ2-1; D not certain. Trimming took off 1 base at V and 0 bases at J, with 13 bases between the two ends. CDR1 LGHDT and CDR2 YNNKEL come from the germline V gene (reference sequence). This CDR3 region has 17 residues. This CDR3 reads CASSQGPNYLSYNEQFF. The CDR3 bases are TGTGCCAGCAGCCAAGGCCCCAACTACCTCTCCTACAATGAGCAGTTCTTC.

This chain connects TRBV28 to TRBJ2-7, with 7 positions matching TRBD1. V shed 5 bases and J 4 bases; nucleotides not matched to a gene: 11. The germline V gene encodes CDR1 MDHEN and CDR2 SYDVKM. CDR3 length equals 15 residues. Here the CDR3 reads CASSQRDRPPYEQYV. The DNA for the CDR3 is TGTGCCAGCAGTCAAAGGGACAGACCTCCATACGAGCAGTACGTC.

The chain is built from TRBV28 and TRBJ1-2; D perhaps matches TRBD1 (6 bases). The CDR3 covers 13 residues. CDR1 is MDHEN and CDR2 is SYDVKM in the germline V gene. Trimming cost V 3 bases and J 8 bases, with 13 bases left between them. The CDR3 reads CASSLGGARGYTF. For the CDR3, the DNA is TGTGCCAGCAGTTTGGGGGGGGCGCGGGGCTACACCTTC.

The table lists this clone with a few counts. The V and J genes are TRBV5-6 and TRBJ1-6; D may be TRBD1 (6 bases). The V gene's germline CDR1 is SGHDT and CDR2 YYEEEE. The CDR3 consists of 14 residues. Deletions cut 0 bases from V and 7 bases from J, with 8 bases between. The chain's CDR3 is CASSLAGANSPLHF. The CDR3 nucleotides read TGTGCCAGCAGCTTGGCGGGGGCCAATTCACCCCTCCACTTT.

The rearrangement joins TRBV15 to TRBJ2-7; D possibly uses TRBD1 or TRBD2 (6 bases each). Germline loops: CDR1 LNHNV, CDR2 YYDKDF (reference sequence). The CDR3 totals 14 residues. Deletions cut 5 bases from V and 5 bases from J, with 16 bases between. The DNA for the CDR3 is TGTGCCACCAGCCCCAGAGGAGGGGGGAACGAGCAGTACGTC. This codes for CATSPRGGGNEQYV.

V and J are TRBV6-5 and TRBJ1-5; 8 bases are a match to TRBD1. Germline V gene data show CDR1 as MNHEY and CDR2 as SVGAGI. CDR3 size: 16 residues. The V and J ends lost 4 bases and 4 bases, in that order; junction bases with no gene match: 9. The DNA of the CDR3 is TGTGCCAGCAGTTCGGCCGGACAGGGAGGAAATCAGCCCCAGCATTTT. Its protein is CASSSAGQGGNQPQHF.

The CDR3 sequence: CASSLTGTANEKLFF. In DNA form, the CDR3 reads TGTGCCAGCAGCTTAACGGGGACGGCTAATGAAAAACTGTTTTTT. The chain uses TRBV7-3 and TRBJ1-4, with D possibly matching TRBD1 (5 bases). Germline CDR1 is SGHTA and CDR2 is FQGTGA. V lost 0 bases and J lost 3, with 8 bases in between. The CDR3 has 15 residues.

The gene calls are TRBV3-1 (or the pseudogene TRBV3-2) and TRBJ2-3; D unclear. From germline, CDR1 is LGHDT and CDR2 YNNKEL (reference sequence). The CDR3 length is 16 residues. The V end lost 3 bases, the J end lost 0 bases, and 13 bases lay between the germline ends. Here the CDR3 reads CASSQALILSTDTQYF. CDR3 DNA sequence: TGTGCCAGCAGCCAGGCCCTGATACTAAGCACAGATACGCAGTATTTT.

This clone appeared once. CDR3 bases: TGTGCCAGCAGCCGAGGGACAGGAGTCGAGCAGCCCCAGCATTTT. Translated, it gives CASSRGTGVEQPQHF. This sequence joins TRBV11-1 and TRBJ1-5; 8 bases are shared with TRBD1. Germline CDR1 SGHAT, CDR2 FQDESV (reference sequence). Trimming removed 5 bases from V and 7 bases from J; junction bases left unmatched: 10. The CDR3 is 15 amino acids.

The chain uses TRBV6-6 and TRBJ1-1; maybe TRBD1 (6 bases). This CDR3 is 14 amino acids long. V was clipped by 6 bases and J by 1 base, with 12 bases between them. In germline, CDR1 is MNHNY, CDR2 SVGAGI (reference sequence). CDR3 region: CASRRKDRNTEAFF. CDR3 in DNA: TGTGCCAGCAGGAGGAAGGACAGGAACACTGAAGCTTTCTTT.

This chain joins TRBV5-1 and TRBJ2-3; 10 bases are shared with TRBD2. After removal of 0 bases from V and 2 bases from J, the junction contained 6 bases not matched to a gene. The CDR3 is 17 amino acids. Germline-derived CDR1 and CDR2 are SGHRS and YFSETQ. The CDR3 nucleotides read TGCGCCAGCAGCTTGGGGCGGCTAGCGGGGGCCACAGATACGCAGTATTTT. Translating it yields CASSLGRLAGATDTQYF. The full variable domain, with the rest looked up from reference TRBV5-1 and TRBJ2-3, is KAGVTQTPRYLIKTRGQQVTLSCSPISGHRSVSWYQQTPGQGLQFLFEYFSETQRNKGNFPGRFSGRQFSNSRSEMNVSTLELGDSALYLCASSLGRLAGATDTQYFGPGTRLTVL.

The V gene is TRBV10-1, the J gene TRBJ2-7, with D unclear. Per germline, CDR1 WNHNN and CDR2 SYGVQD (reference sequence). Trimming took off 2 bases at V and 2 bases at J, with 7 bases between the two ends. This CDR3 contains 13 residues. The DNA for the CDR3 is TGCGCCAGCAGTGAGGGCGGCCCCTACGAGCAGTACTTC. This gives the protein CASSEGGPYEQYF.

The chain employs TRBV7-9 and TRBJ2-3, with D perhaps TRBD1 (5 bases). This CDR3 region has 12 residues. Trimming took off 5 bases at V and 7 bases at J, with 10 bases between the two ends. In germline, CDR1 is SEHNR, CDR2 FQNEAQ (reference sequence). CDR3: CASSPDSNTQYF. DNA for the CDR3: TGTGCCAGCAGCCCCGACAGTAATACGCAGTATTTT.

This CDR3 reads CASSQEVLAGNNEQFF. DNA for the CDR3: TGTGCCAGCAGCCAAGAAGTTTTAGCGGGGAACAATGAGCAGTTCTTC. V usage is TRBV3-1 (or the pseudogene TRBV3-2) and J usage is TRBJ2-1, with 8 nucleotides matching TRBD2. Per the germline V gene, CDR1 is LGHDT and CDR2 is YNNKEL (reference sequence). With 0 bases clipped from V and 5 bases from J, the junction kept 6 bases outside the gene matches. The CDR3 extends over 16 amino acids.

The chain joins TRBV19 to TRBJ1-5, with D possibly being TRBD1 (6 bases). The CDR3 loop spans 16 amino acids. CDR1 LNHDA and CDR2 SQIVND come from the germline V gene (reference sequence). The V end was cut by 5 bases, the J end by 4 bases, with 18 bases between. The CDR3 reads CASSHPRGAYNQPQHF. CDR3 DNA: TGTGCCAGTAGTCATCCAAGGGGGGCCTATAATCAGCCCCAGCATTTT.

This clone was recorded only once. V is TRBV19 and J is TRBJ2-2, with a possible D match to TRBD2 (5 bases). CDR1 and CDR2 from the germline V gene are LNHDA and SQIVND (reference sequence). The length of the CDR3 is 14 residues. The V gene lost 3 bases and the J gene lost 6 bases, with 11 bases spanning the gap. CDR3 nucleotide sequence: TGTGCCAGTAGTATCTACGGGGTGGCCGGGGAGCTGTTTTTT. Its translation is CASSIYGVAGELFF. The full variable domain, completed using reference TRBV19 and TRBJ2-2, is DGGITQSPKYLFRKEGQNVTLSCEQNLNHDAMYWYRQDPGQGLRLIYYSQIVNDFQKGDIAEGYSVSREKKESFPLTVTSAQKNPTAFYLCASSIYGVAGELFFGEGSRLTVL.

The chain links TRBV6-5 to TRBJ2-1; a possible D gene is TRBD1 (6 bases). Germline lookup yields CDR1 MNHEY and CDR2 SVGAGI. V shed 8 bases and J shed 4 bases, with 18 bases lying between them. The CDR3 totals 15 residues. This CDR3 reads CASVPQGRRYNEQFF. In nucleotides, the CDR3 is TGTGCCAGCGTTCCACAGGGACGCCGTTACAATGAGCAGTTCTTC.

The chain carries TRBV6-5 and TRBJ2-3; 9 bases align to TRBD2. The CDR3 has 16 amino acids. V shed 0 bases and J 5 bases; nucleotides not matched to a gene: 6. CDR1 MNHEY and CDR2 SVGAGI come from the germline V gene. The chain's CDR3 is CASSYSPSGGRDTQYF. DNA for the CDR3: TGTGCCAGCAGTTACTCGCCCAGCGGGGGGAGAGATACGCAGTATTTT.

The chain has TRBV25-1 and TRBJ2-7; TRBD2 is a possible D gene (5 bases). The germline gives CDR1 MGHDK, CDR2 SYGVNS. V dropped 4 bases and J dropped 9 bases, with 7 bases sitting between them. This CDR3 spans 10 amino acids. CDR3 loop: CASSGRGQYF. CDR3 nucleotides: TGTGCCAGCAGTGGACGGGGGCAGTACTTC.

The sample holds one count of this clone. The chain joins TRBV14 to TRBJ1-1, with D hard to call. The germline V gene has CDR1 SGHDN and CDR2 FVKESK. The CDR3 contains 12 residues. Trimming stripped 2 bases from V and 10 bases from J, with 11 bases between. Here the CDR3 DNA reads TGTGCCAGCAGCCAACAACCCTCGGCAGCTTTCTTT. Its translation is CASSQQPSAAFF.

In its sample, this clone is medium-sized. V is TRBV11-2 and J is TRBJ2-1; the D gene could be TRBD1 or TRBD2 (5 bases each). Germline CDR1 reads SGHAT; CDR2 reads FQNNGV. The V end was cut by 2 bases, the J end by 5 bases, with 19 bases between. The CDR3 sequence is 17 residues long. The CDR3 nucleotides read TGTGCCAGCAGCTTAATTAAGGGGCAGGGAGTAGACAATGAGCAGTTCTTC. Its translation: CASSLIKGQGVDNEQFF.

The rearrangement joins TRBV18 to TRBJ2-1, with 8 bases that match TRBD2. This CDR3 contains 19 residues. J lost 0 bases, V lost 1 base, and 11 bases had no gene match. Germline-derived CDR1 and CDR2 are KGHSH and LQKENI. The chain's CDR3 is CASSPRPGSGVSSYNEQFF. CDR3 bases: TGTGCCAGCTCACCACGACCTGGTAGCGGGGTAAGCTCCTACAATGAGCAGTTCTTC.

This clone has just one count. This CDR3 is CASSFGTGKNYGYTF. DNA for the CDR3: TGTGCCAGCAGCTTCGGGACAGGGAAGAACTATGGCTACACCTTC. The chain employs TRBV7-2 and TRBJ1-2, with 9 nucleotides matching TRBD1. J gave up 2 bases and V 3 bases, and 4 bases lay outside the gene matches. The CDR3 has 15 residues. From germline, CDR1 is SGHTA and CDR2 FQGNSA.